These 6 T cell receptor beta chains were all obtained from the same sample, sequenced in a study of T cells in Graves' hyperthyroidism and ophthalmopathy. It was RNA transcripts that yielded the amplified TCR beta CDR3 regions. First-round RT-PCR of the TCR CDR3 relied on the HTBI primer set. TCRdb reprocessed the multiplex PCR reads via MiXCR and lists one record per CDR3 protein. The sample lists fewer than 650,000 distinct CDR3 sequences; roughly 15% were seen once. Sequencing used blood. The receptors derive from a woman between 40 and 50 years old with Graves' hyperthyroidism.

The chain carries TRBV5-6 and TRBJ2-6, with D maybe TRBD2 (5 bases). The CDR3 sequence is 18 residues long. Trimming pared 5 bases from V and 0 bases from J, leaving 18 bases between. CDR1 and CDR2 (germline): SGHDT, YYEEEE. CDR3 amino acids: CASSLALLPSSGANVLTF. For the CDR3, the DNA is TGTGCCAGCAGTCTAGCCTTATTGCCCAGCTCTGGGGCCAACGTCCTGACTTTC.

This clonotype was counted ten times or more. The chain couples TRBV12-3 or TRBV12-4 to TRBJ1-4; tentatively, D is TRBD1 (5 bases). Trimming cost V 5 bases and J 4 bases, with 11 bases left between them. The CDR3 runs 14 residues. Here the CDR3 reads CASSPQGINEKLFF. The CDR3 DNA follows: TGTGCCAGCAGTCCTCAGGGAATTAATGAAAAACTGTTTTTT.

The V and J genes are TRBV14 and TRBJ2-3; D is ambiguous. V lost 5 bases, J lost 5 bases, and 5 bases lay in between. The CDR3 sequence is 11 residues long. Germline V lookup: CDR1 SGHDN, CDR2 FVKESK. This chain's CDR3 is CASSTEDTQYF. The CDR3 nucleotides read TGTGCCAGCAGCACAGAAGATACGCAGTATTTT.

This rearrangement joins TRBV12-3 or TRBV12-4 to TRBJ2-7; D ambiguous. CDR3 length: 14 residues. Trimming pared 0 bases from V and 3 bases from J, leaving 9 bases between. The CDR3: CASSLATYLYEQYF. In nucleotides, the CDR3 is TGTGCCAGCAGTTTAGCGACATATCTCTACGAGCAGTACTTC.

The V call is TRBV28, the J call TRBJ2-7; 9 nucleotides line up with TRBD1. J gave up 2 bases and V 6 bases, and 8 bases lay outside the gene matches. The germline gives CDR1 MDHEN, CDR2 SYDVKM. This CDR3 is 15 amino acids long. The CDR3 DNA follows: TGTGCCAGCAGGGGGTCCGGGACAGGGACCTACGAGCAGTACTTC. This gives the protein CASRGSGTGTYEQYF.

This clonotype was seen ten or more times. The genes are TRBV7-2 and TRBJ2-7; 8 bases line up with TRBD2. This CDR3 is 15 amino acids long. The J segment lost 4 bases and the V segment lost 2 bases, leaving 7 bases of the junction unmatched. Germline V gene lookup returns CDR1 SGHTA and CDR2 FQGNSA. CDR3 sequence: CASSLTTGGVYEQYF. CDR3 nucleotides: TGTGCCAGCAGCTTAACCACGGGAGGGGTTTACGAGCAGTACTTC.